This T cell receptor (beta chain) was sequenced for a study of blood T cell repertoires in COVID-19. The ends lost 3 bases at V and 7 bases at J; junction bases unmatched: 4. The germline V gene has CDR1 KGHSH and CDR2 LQKENI. CDR3 size: 14 residues. To note about this clone: Different DNA sequences within this sample yield the same CDR3.

The protocol was immunoSEQ multiplex PCR, while the TCRdb copy is restricted to in-frame clones and leaves out a portion. The table has a few hundred thousand clones, approximately 86% seen once; the top ten hold about 0.9%. The chain is built from TRBV18 and TRBJ1-5, with 9 bases that match TRBD1. This receptor was taken from a human donor with COVID-19, enrolled during active disease. The donor label of this sample is uncertain. Sequences were obtained from peripheral blood. The CDR3 coding sequence is TGTGCCAGCTCACCGGACAGGGGAGGACAGCCCCAGCATTTT. Protein sequence: CASSPDRGGQPQHF.